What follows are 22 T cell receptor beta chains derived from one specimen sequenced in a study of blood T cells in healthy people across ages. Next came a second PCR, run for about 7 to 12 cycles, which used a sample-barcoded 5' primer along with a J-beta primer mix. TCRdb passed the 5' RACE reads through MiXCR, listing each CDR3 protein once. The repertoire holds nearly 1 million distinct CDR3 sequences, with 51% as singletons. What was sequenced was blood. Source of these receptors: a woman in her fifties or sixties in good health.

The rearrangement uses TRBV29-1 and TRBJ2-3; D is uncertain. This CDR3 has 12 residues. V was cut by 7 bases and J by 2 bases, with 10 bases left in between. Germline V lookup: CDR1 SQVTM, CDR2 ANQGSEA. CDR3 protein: CSATPFTDTQYF. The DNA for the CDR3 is TGCAGCGCAACTCCGTTCACAGATACGCAGTATTTT.

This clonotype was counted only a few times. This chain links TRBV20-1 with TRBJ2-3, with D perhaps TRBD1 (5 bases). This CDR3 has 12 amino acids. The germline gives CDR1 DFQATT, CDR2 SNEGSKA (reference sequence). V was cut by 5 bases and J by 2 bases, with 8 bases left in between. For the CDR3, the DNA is TGCAGTGCTGGGGCAGACACAGATACGCAGTATTTT. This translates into CSAGADTDTQYF.

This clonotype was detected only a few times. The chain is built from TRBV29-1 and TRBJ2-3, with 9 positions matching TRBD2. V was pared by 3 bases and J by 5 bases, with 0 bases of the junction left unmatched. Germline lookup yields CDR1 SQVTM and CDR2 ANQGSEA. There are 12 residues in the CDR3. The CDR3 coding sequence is TGCAGCGTTGAGCGGGAGGGAGATACGCAGTATTTT. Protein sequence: CSVEREGDTQYF.

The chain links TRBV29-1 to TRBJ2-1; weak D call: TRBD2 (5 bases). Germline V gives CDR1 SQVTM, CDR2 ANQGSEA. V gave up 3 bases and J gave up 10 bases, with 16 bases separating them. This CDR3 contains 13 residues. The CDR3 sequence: CSVEDRGKREQFF. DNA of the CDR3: TGCAGCGTTGAGGATAGAGGGAAGCGGGAGCAGTTCTTC.

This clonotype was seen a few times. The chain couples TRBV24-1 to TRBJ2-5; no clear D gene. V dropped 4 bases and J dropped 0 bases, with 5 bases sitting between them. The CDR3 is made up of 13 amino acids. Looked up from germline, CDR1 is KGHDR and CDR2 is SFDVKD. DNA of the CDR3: TGTGCCACCAGTGACAGTTACCAAGAGACCCAGTACTTC. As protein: CATSDSYQETQYF.

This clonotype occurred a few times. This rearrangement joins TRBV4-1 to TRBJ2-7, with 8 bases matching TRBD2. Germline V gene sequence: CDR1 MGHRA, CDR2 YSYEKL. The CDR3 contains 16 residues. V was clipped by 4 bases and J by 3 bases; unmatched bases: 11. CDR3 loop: CASSLRGGRDLYEQYF. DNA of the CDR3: TGCGCCAGCAGCCTACGGGGGGGAAGGGACCTCTACGAGCAGTACTTC.

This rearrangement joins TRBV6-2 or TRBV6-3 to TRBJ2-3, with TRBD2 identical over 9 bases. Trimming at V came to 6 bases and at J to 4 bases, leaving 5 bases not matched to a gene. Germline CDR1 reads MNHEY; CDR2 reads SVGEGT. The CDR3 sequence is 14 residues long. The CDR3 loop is CASRQAGGPDTQYF. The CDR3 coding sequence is TGTGCCAGCAGACAAGCGGGAGGTCCAGATACGCAGTATTTT.

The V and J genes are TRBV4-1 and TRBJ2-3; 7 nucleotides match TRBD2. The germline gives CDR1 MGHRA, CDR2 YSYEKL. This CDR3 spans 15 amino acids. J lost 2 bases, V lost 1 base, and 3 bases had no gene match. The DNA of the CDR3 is TGCGCCAGCAGCCAAGCGGGGACTACCACAGATACGCAGTATTTT. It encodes CASSQAGTTTDTQYF.

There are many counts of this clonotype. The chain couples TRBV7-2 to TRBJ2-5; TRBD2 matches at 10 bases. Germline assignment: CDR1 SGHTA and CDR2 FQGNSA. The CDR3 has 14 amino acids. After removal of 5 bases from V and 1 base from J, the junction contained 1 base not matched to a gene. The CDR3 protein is CASSRTSGQETQYF. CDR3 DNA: TGTGCCAGCAGCCGGACTAGCGGCCAAGAGACCCAGTACTTC.

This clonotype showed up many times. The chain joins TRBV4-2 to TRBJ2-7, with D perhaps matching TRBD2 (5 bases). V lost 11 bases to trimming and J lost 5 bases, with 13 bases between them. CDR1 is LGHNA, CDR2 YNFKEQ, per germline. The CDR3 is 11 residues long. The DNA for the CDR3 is TGTGCCCCTGACTATTCGGACGAGCAGTACTTC. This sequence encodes CAPDYSDEQYF.

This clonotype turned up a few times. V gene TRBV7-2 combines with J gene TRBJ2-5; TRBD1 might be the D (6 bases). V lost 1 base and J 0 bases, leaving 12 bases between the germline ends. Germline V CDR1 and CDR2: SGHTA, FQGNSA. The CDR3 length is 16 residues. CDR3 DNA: TGTGCCAGCAGCTTAGTTGGGGGCAATCACCAAGAGACCCAGTACTTC. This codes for CASSLVGGNHQETQYF.

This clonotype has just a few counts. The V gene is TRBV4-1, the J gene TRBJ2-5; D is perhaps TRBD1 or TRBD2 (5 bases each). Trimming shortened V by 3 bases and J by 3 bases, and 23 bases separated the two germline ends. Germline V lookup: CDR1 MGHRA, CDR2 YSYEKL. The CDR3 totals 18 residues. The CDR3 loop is CASSQGAVRGATKETQYF. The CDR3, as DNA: TGCGCCAGCAGCCAGGGAGCGGTACGGGGCGCTACCAAAGAGACCCAGTACTTC.

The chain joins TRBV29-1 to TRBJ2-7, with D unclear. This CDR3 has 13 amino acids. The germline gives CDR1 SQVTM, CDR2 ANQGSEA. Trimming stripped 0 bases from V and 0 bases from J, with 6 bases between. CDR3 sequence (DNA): TGCAGCGTTGAAGACGACGTCTCCTACGAGCAGTACTTC. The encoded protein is CSVEDDVSYEQYF.

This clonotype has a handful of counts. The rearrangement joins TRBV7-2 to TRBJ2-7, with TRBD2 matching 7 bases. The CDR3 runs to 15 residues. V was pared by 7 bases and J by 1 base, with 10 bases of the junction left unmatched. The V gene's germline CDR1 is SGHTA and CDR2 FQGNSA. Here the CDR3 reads CASTLGGGSSYEQYF. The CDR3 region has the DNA TGTGCCAGCACCCTCGGGGGAGGGAGTTCCTACGAGCAGTACTTC. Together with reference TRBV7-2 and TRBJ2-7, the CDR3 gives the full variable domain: GAGVSQSPSNKVTEKGKDVELRCDPISGHTALYWYRQSLGQGLEFLIYFQGNSAPDKSGLPSDRFSAERTGGSVSTLTIQRTQQEDSAVYLCASTLGGGSSYEQYFGPGTRLTVT.

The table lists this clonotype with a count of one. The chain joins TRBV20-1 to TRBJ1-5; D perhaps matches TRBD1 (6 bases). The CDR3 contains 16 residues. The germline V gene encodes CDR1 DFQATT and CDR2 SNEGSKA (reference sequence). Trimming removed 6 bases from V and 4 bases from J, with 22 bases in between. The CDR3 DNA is TGCAGTGCCCACAGCAGCGGACAGTGGGGGAATCAGCCCCAGCATTTT. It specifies CSAHSSGQWGNQPQHF.

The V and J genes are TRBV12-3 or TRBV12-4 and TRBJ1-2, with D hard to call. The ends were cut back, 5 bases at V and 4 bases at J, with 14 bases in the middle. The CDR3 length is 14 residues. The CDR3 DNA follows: TGTGCCAGCAGTCCCTCTCCTGGGAGCTATGGCTACACCTTC. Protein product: CASSPSPGSYGYTF.

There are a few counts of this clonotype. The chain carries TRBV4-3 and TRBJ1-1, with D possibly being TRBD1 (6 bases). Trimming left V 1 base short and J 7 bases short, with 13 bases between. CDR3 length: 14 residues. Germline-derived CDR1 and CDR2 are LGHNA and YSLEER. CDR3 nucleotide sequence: TGCGCCAGCAGCCAAGTCGTAGGGGGAGTTGAAGCTTTCTTT. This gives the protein CASSQVVGGVEAFF.

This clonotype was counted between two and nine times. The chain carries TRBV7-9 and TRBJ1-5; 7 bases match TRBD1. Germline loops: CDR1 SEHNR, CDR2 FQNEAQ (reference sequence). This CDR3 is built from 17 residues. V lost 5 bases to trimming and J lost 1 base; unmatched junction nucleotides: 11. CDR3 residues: CASSPNTGVGSNQPQHF. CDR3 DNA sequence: TGTGCCAGCAGCCCGAACACAGGGGTTGGGAGCAATCAGCCCCAGCATTTT. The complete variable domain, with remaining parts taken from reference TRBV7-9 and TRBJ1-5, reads DTGVSQNPRHKITKRGQNVTFRCDPISEHNRLYWYRQTLGQGPEFLTYFQNEAQLEKSRLLSDRFSAERPKGSFSTLEIQRTEQGDSAMYLCASSPNTGVGSNQPQHFGDGTRLSIL.

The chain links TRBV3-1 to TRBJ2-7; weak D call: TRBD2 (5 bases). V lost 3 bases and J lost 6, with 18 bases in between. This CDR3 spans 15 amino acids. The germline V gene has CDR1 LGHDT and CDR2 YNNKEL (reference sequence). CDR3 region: CASSHRGSSLREQYF. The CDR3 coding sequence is TGTGCCAGCAGCCATCGGGGATCTTCCCTACGCGAGCAGTACTTC.

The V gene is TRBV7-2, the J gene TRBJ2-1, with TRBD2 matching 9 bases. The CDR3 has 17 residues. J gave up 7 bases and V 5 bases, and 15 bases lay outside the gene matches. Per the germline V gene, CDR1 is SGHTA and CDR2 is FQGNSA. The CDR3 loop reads CASSQSGSGSSRNEQFF. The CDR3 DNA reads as TGTGCCAGCAGCCAGTCGGGTAGCGGGAGTTCTCGGAATGAGCAGTTCTTC.

CDR3 coding DNA: TGTGCCAGCAGCGGACAGGGGGCGAACATCTATGGCTACACCTTC. Translated: CASSGQGANIYGYTF. The chain is built from TRBV9 and TRBJ1-2; TRBD1 matches at 10 bases. CDR1 is SGDLS and CDR2 is YYNGEE in the germline V gene. Germline trimming cut 3 bases from V and 4 bases from J; bases unmatched to any gene: 6. The CDR3 contains 15 residues.

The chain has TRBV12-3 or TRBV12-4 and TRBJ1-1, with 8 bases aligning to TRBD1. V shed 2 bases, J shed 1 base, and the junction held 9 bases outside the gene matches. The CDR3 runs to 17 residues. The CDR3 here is CASSLFGRGPRNTEAFF. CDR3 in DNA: TGTGCCAGCAGTTTATTTGGCAGGGGGCCAAGGAACACTGAAGCTTTCTTT.